This TCR beta chain comes out of a study of radiotherapy plus CTLA-4 blockade in lung cancer. Clones were read by immunoSEQ multiplex PCR, and TCRdb kept only the in-frame ones, dropping some. The sample contains tens of thousands of clones, 60% to 80% of which appear only once. With 2 bases removed from V and 8 bases from J, the gap between germline ends came to 13 bases. CDR1 is MNHNY and CDR2 is SVGAGI in the germline V gene (reference sequence). The CDR3 has 15 residues. The rearrangement links TRBV6-6 to TRBJ1-6, with D tentatively TRBD1 (5 bases). The TCR was taken from a human donor with non-small cell lung cancer who had stable disease on radiotherapy plus ipilimumab. The sample here was peripheral blood, taken from a patient treated with radiotherapy plus ipilimumab. The CDR3 sequence: CASSYQPRGDSPLHF. The CDR3 coding sequence is TGTGCCAGCAGTTACCAACCCCGGGGGGATTCACCCCTCCACTTT.